This TCR beta chain was retrieved from a study of control samples from healthy donors and cancer patients. V was trimmed by 5 bases and J by 2 bases, leaving 18 bases between them. Per the germline V gene, CDR1 is MNHEY and CDR2 is SVGEGT. This CDR3 contains 16 residues. The protocol was immunoSEQ multiplex PCR, while the TCRdb copy is restricted to in-frame clones and leaves out a portion. This table has 140,000 to 150,000 clones, 93% appearing once. The chain is built from TRBV6-2 or TRBV6-3 and TRBJ1-2; possible D gene TRBD1, 5 bases. The specimen sequenced was blood. The TCR sequence derives from a man younger than 35 in good health. The CDR3 reads CASSPPKSTENYGYTF. The CDR3 DNA reads as TGTGCCAGCAGTCCGCCTAAATCGACAGAGAACTATGGCTACACCTTC.